These T cell receptor beta chains were read from a single sample in a study of patients and donors after allogeneic stem cell transplantation. TCRdb reprocessed the RT-PCR reads via MiXCR and lists one record per CDR3 protein. The sample records about 150,000 distinct CDR3 sequences, about 36% being singletons. Material for sequencing was blood, either unsorted or a sorted T cell fraction (not recorded which). The receptor source for this set is a human donor who was either an allogeneic HSCT recipient or a stem cell or donor lymphocyte infusion donor (not recorded which). It is not recorded whose cells these are; they may come from a transplant donor. CDR3s include the opening cysteine and the closing phenylalanine or tryptophan. The order of the fields is D gene, J gene, V gene, clone size, CDR3 DNA, CDR3 protein. The D gene is left open where the match is weak. The size entry is marked missing in some rows and otherwise reads once, few, many or a size class.

NA | TRBJ2-4 | TRBV27 | NA | TGTGCCAGCAGTTTATCGATCCGGCTAGCCAAAAACATTCAGTACTTC | CASSLSIRLAKNIQYF
TRBD1 | TRBJ1-5 | TRBV20-1 | NA | TGCAGTGCTCTGGGACAGGGGACCCAGCCCCAGCATTTT | CSALGQGTQPQHF
TRBD2 | TRBJ2-1 | TRBV20-1 | NA | TGCAGTATAAACCCCGCTAGCGGGGGGCTGGATGAGCAGTTCTTC | CSINPASGGLDEQFF
NA | TRBJ2-7 | TRBV27 | NA | TGTGCCAGCAGTTTAGGAGCCTCCTACGAGCAGTACTTC | CASSLGASYEQYF
NA | TRBJ1-1 | TRBV6-5 | NA | TGTGCCAGCAGCTCAAACACTGAAGCTTTCTTT | CASSSNTEAFF
TRBD1 | TRBJ1-1 | TRBV29-1 | NA | TGCAGCGTTGAAGTGACAGGGGGCCTTCCGAACACTGAAGCTTTCTTT | CSVEVTGGLPNTEAFF
NA | TRBJ1-1 | TRBV12-3/TRBV12-4 | NA | TGTGCCAGCAGTTCCCTTTGGGGCACTGAAGCTTTCTTT | CASSSLWGTEAFF
TRBD2 | TRBJ2-1 | TRBV12-3/TRBV12-4 | NA | TGTGCCAGCAGTCCACAAAGCGGGGGGGCTAGGAATGAGCAGTTCTTC | CASSPQSGGARNEQFF
NA | TRBJ2-7 | TRBV4-3 | NA | TGCGCCAGCAGCCAAGGGGCCACCTCCTACGAGCAGTACTTC | CASSQGATSYEQYF
NA | TRBJ1-1 | TRBV4-2 | NA | TGTGCCAGCAGCCAAGGGCAGGCGAACACTGAAGCTTTCTTT | CASSQGQANTEAFF
TRBD1 | TRBJ2-7 | TRBV6-6 | NA | TGTGCCAGCAGTTACTCGGCAGGGGGCTCCTACGAGCAGTACTTC | CASSYSAGGSYEQYF
TRBD1 | TRBJ1-6 | TRBV6-5 | NA | TGTGCCAGCAGTTACTCGAACAGGGGGCAGAATTCACCCCTCCACTTT | CASSYSNRGQNSPLHF
TRBD1 | TRBJ1-2 | TRBV10-2 | NA | TGCGCCAGCAGTGGGGACAGGGACTACTATGGCTACACCTTC | CASSGDRDYYGYTF
NA | TRBJ2-7 | TRBV5-5 | NA | TGTGCCAGCAGCGCGTCGGGGTACGTGAGAAACGAGCAGTACTTC | CASSASGYVRNEQYF
NA | TRBJ1-1 | TRBV10-3 | few | TGTGCCATCAGTGAGTCGAAAGGGAGTTTCACTGAAGCTTTCTTT | CAISESKGSFTEAFF
NA | TRBJ1-1 | TRBV5-1 | NA | TGCGCCAGCAGCCCTAGGGGGGGAGCTGAAGCTTTCTTT | CASSPRGGAEAFF
NA | TRBJ1-1 | TRBV29-1 | few | TGCAGCGTTGATGATTCCCCCACCTCATTACTGAACACTGAAGCTTTCTTT | CSVDDSPTSLLNTEAFF
TRBD1 | TRBJ1-1 | TRBV4-2 | NA | TGTGCCAGCAGCCGGGACAGGGGCCTACTTGAAGCTTTCTTT | CASSRDRGLLEAFF
NA | TRBJ2-3 | TRBV24-1 | NA | TGTGCCACCAGTGATTCCTCGGACTGGGCCCTCACAGATACGCAGTATTTT | CATSDSSDWALTDTQYF